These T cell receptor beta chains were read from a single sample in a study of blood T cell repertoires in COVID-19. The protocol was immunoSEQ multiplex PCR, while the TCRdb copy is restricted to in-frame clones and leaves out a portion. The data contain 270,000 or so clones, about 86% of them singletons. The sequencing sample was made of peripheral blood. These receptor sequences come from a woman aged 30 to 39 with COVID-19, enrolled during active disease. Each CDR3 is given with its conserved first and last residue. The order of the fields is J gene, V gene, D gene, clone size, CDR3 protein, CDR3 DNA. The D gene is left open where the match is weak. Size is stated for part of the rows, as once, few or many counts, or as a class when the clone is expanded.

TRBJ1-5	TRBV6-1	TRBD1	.	CASSGGGGGQPQHF	TGTGCCAGCAGTGGAGGGGGCGGAGGTCAGCCCCAGCATTTT
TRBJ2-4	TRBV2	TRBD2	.	CASTWPSGGYGIQYF	TGTGCCAGCACCTGGCCCAGCGGGGGGTACGGCATTCAGTACTTC
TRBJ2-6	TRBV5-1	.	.	CASREKRVPERGANVLTF	TGCGCCAGCCGGGAGAAGAGAGTCCCTGAGCGTGGGGCCAACGTCCTGACTTTC
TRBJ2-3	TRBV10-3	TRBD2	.	CAISEIVAGGPVDTQYF	TGTGCCATCAGTGAGATTGTAGCGGGGGGGCCGGTAGATACGCAGTATTTT
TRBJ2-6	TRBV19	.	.	CASTMRLGEVSGANVLTF	TGTGCCAGTACCATGCGTCTGGGAGAGGTCTCTGGGGCCAACGTCCTGACTTTC
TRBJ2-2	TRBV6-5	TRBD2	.	CASSIAGYTGELFF	TGTGCCAGCAGCATAGCGGGTTACACCGGGGAGCTGTTTTTT
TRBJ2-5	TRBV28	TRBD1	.	CASRETGYQETQYF	TGTGCCAGCAGGGAGACAGGGTACCAAGAGACCCAGTACTTC
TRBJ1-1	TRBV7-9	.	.	CASSLFGLGGLNTEAFF	TGTGCCAGCAGCTTATTCGGATTGGGGGGGCTGAACACTGAAGCTTTCTTT
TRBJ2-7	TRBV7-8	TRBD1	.	CASSPVPGGLTASYEQYF	TGTGCCAGCAGCCCAGTCCCAGGGGGCCTCACTGCCTCCTACGAGCAGTACTTC
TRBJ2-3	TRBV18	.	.	CASSPTGGRDTQYF	TGTGCCAGCTCACCTACTGGGGGCAGGGATACGCAGTATTTT
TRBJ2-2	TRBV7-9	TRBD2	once	CASSTQERGDGELFF	TGTGCCAGCAGCACACAGGAGCGGGGGGACGGGGAGCTGTTTTTT
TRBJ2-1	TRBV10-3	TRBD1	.	CAISGQGALNEQFF	TGTGCCATCAGCGGACAGGGGGCGCTGAATGAGCAGTTCTTC
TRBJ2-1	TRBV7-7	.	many	CASSLGLDSYNEQFF	TGTGCCAGCAGCTTAGGGCTAGACTCCTACAATGAGCAGTTCTTC
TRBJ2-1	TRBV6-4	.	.	CASSDSGGASNEQFF	TGTGCCAGCAGTGACTCGGGGGGGGCCTCAAATGAGCAGTTCTTC
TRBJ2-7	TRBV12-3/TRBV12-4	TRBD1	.	CASSPGQGAEQYF	TGTGCCAGCAGTCCGGGACAGGGCGCCGAGCAGTACTTC
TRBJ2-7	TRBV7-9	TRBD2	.	CASSPGEGYEQYF	TGTGCCAGCAGCCCTGGGGAGGGCTACGAGCAGTACTTC
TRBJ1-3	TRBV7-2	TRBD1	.	CASSRDSSSGNTIYF	TGTGCCAGCAGCCGGGACAGCAGCTCTGGAAACACCATATATTTT
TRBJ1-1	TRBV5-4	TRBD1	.	CASRRQGGDEAFF	TGTGCCAGCAGAAGACAGGGTGGGGATGAAGCTTTCTTT
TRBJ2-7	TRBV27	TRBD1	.	CASSPRDRAAYEQYF	TGTGCCAGCAGTCCCCGGGACAGGGCGGCCTACGAGCAGTACTTC
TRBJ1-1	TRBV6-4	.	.	CASSDRESTEAFF	TGTGCCAGCAGTGACAGAGAGAGCACTGAAGCTTTCTTT
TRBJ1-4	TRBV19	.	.	CASSERGIEKLFF	TGTGCCAGTAGTGAAAGAGGAATCGAAAAACTGTTTTTT
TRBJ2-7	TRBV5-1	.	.	CASSTASSYEQYF	TGCGCCAGCAGCACAGCCTCTTCTTACGAGCAGTACTTC
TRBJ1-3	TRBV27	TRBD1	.	CASSFTGGPGNTIYF	TGTGCCAGCAGTTTCACAGGGGGGCCTGGAAACACCATATATTTT
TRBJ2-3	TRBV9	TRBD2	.	CASSARLAGGRTDTQYF	TGTGCCAGCAGCGCCCGACTAGCGGGGGGGCGCACAGATACGCAGTATTTT
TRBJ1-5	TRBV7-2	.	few	CASSARGHQPQHF	TGTGCCAGCAGCGCCAGGGGCCATCAGCCCCAGCATTTT
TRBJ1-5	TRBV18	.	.	CASSPPETGSNQPQHF	TGTGCCAGCTCACCACCGGAGACCGGTAGCAATCAGCCCCAGCATTTT